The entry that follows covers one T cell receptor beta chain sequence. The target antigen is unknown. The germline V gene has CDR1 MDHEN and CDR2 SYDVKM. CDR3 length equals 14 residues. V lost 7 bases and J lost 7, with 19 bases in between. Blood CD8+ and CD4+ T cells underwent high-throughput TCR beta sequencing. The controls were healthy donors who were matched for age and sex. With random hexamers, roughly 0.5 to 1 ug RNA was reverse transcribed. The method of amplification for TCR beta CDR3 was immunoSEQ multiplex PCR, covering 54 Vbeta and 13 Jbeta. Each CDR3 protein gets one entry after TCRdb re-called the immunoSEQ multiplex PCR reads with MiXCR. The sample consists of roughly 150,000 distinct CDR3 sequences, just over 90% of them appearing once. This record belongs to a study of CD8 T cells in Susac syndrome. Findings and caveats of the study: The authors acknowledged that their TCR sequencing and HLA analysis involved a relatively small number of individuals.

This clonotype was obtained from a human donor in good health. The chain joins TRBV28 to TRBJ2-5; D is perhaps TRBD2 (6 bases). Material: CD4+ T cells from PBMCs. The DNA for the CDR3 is TGTGCCAGCATCACCACCCCGGCGGAGGGGACCCAGTACTTC. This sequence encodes CASITTPAEGTQYF.